This paragraph covers one T cell receptor (beta chain) sequence. This sample is drawn from a study of control samples from healthy donors and cancer patients. Only in-frame clones appear in the TCRdb table, and some are missing; sequencing was by immunoSEQ multiplex PCR. The data show around 130,000 clones, about nine tenths seen once. This CDR3 spans 14 amino acids. V was clipped by 6 bases and J by 8 bases; unmatched bases: 9. Germline V lookup: CDR1 LGHDT, CDR2 YNNKEL (reference sequence). The sequenced material came from blood. The receptor was isolated from a man in his late teens or twenties in good health. This rearrangement joins TRBV3-1 (or the pseudogene TRBV3-2) to TRBJ1-2; 10 nucleotides line up with TRBD1. Written as DNA, the CDR3 is TGTGCCAGCAGGCGACAGGGGGCGGATGGCGGCTACACCTTC. Translating gives CASRRQGADGGYTF.